Included here is one T cell receptor (beta chain) sequence, with context. The method was immunoSEQ multiplex PCR; TCRdb's version includes in-frame clones alone and lacks a portion of them. The sample holds about 400,000 clones, around 86% seen once. The length of the CDR3 is 18 residues. V was pared by 3 bases and J by 3 bases, with 11 bases of the junction left unmatched. Germline-derived CDR1 and CDR2 are MGHRA and YSYEKL. This sample was taken from a study of blood T cell repertoires in COVID-19. This clonotype was sampled from a human donor in a cohort sampled during active COVID-19. The chain joins TRBV4-1 to TRBJ1-2; TRBD1 matches at 12 bases. The sequenced material came from peripheral blood. CDR3 nucleotide sequence: TGCGCCAGCAGCCAGTCCCGGGACAGGGGGCGCAAGGACTATGGCTACACCTTC. Residues: CASSQSRDRGRKDYGYTF.